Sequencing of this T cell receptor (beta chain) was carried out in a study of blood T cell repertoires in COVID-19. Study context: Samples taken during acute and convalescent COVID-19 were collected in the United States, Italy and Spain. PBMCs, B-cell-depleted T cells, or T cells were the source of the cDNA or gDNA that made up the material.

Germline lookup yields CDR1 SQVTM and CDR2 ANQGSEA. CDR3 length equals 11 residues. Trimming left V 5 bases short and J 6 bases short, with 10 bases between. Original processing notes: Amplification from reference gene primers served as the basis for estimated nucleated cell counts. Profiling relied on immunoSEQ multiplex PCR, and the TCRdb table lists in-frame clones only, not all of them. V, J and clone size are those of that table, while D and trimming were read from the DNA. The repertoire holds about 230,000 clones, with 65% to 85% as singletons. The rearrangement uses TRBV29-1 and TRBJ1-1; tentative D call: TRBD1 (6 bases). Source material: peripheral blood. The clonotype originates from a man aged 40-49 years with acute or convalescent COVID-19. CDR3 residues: CSVQQGPEAFF. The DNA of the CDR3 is TGCAGCGTTCAACAGGGCCCTGAAGCTTTCTTT.